A selection of T cell receptor beta chains follows, all from one sample in a study of OX40 agonist ivuxolimab in advanced cancers. The protocol was immunoSEQ multiplex PCR, while the TCRdb copy is restricted to in-frame clones and leaves out a portion. This table has about 100,000 clones, around 90% appearing once. The sequenced sample was CD4+ or CD8+ T cells sorted from blood, obtained in a trial of the OX40 agonist ivuxolimab. All receptors derive from an adult with an advanced solid tumor such as melanoma, head and neck, liver or kidney cancer. Both conserved end residues are part of each CDR3. D genes are given only for firm matches. Clone size is given for some rows only: seen once, a few or many times, or a class if the clone is expanded.

TRBV11-2,-,-,TRBJ2-1,CASSLDPSSRGANEQFF,TGTGCCAGCAGCTTAGATCCCTCTAGCAGGGGAGCCAATGAGCAGTTCTTC
TRBV11-2,TRBD1,-,TRBJ2-7,CASSKDRGRGEQYF,TGTGCCAGCAGTAAAGACAGGGGGCGAGGGGAGCAGTACTTC
TRBV11-3,-,-,TRBJ1-2,CASSPNRVEAYGYTF,TGTGCCAGCAGCCCCAACAGGGTTGAAGCCTATGGCTACACCTTC
TRBV4-3,TRBD1,-,TRBJ2-2,CASSQDPVGTANTGELFF,TGCGCCAGCAGCCAAGATCCTGTAGGGACAGCGAACACCGGGGAGCTGTTTTTT
TRBV30,-,few,TRBJ1-1,CAWSWAVNTEAFF,TGTGCCTGGAGTTGGGCGGTGAACACTGAAGCTTTCTTT
TRBV4-1,-,-,TRBJ2-5,CASSQRPIRLQETQYF,TGCGCCAGCAGCCAGAGACCCATAAGGCTCCAAGAGACCCAGTACTTC
TRBV29-1,-,-,TRBJ2-1,CSVSKPHNEQFF,TGCAGCGTCTCTAAACCTCACAATGAGCAGTTCTTC
TRBV6-1,-,once,TRBJ2-1,CASSELGYNEQFF,TGTGCCAGCAGTGAATTAGGGTACAATGAGCAGTTCTTC
TRBV14,TRBD2,few,TRBJ2-2,CASSQFYFSGTNTGELFF,TGTGCCAGCAGCCAATTTTATTTTAGCGGGACTAACACCGGGGAGCTGTTTTTT
TRBV7-9,-,-,TRBJ1-2,CASSTRAGRGYTF,TGTGCCAGCAGCACCCGGGCAGGACGGGGCTACACCTTC
TRBV30,-,-,TRBJ2-7,CAWSPLGHTSSYEQYF,TGTGCCTGGAGTCCCCTCGGTCATACTAGCTCCTACGAGCAGTACTTC
TRBV5-6,-,-,TRBJ1-1,CASNRGPRAVTEAFF,TGTGCCAGCAATCGCGGGCCTCGAGCGGTCACTGAAGCTTTCTTT
TRBV7-3,-,-,TRBJ2-2,CASSLIGGPNTGELFF,TGTGCCAGCAGCTTAATTGGGGGACCTAACACCGGGGAGCTGTTTTTT
TRBV5-8,-,-,TRBJ1-5,CASSSGEGRGQPQHF,TGTGCCAGCAGCTCGGGAGAGGGCCGTGGGCAGCCCCAGCATTTT
TRBV19,-,-,TRBJ1-2,CASSPTGGNYGYTF,TGTGCCAGTAGCCCCACGGGAGGGAACTATGGCTACACCTTC
TRBV11-3,-,-,TRBJ2-2,CASSPNTVNTGELFF,TGTGCCAGCAGTCCTAACACGGTGAACACCGGGGAGCTGTTTTTT
TRBV18,-,once,TRBJ1-1,CASSPGGGNTEAFF,TGTGCCAGCTCACCGGGGGGAGGGAACACTGAAGCTTTCTTT
TRBV6-5,TRBD2,-,TRBJ2-1,CASSPFGLAVNEQFF,TGTGCCAGCAGTCCCTTCGGACTAGCGGTTAATGAGCAGTTCTTC
TRBV19,TRBD2,-,TRBJ2-7,CASTGRGLAASYEQYF,TGTGCCAGTACCGGGAGGGGACTAGCGGCCTCCTACGAGCAGTACTTC
TRBV7-9,-,-,TRBJ2-1,CASSFHGSEQFF,TGTGCCAGCAGCTTCCATGGGAGTGAGCAGTTCTTC
TRBV14,-,once,TRBJ2-5,CASSQGLAIQFETQYF,TGTGCCAGCAGCCAAGGGCTAGCGATCCAATTCGAGACCCAGTACTTC
TRBV29-1,TRBD1,-,TRBJ2-7,CSVVASDRVYEQYF,TGCAGCGTTGTAGCCTCCGACAGGGTCTACGAGCAGTACTTC
TRBV6-5,-,-,TRBJ2-1,CASSYPLGPVGNEQFF,TGTGCCAGCAGTTACCCGCTAGGGCCCGTTGGCAATGAGCAGTTCTTC
TRBV21-1,-,-,TRBJ1-4,CASTRDRGRSVVEKLFF,TGTGCCAGCACCAGAGACAGGGGGCGAAGTGTAGTTGAAAAACTGTTTTTT
TRBV5-1,-,-,TRBJ1-4,CASSFLAGDNEKLFF,TGCGCCAGCAGCTTTTTAGCGGGCGATAATGAAAAACTGTTTTTT
TRBV7-3,TRBD2,-,TRBJ2-3,CASSPGLEPLEDTQYF,TGTGCCAGCAGCCCGGGACTAGAGCCGTTAGAGGATACGCAGTATTTT
TRBV5-1,-,-,TRBJ2-1,CASSQVLRSYNEQFF,TGCGCCAGCAGCCAAGTACTCCGATCCTACAATGAGCAGTTCTTC
TRBV29-1,-,-,TRBJ2-5,CSVVSSQETQYF,TGCAGCGTTGTCAGTTCCCAAGAGACCCAGTACTTC
TRBV7-3,-,-,TRBJ2-7,CASSLRRDSYEQYF,TGTGCCAGCAGCTTAAGGCGGGACTCCTACGAGCAGTACTTC
TRBV11-2,TRBD1,-,TRBJ2-1,CASSFTPSAGQGAGEQFF,TGTGCCAGCAGCTTCACTCCCTCCGCGGGACAGGGGGCGGGTGAGCAGTTCTTC
TRBV5-1,TRBD2,-,TRBJ2-3,CASSSAVASGGTDTQYF,TGCGCCAGCAGTTCTGCTGTGGCTAGCGGGGGTACAGATACGCAGTATTTT
TRBV27,-,-,TRBJ2-7,CASRKGPPPYEQYF,TGTGCCAGCAGAAAGGGACCCCCTCCCTACGAGCAGTACTTC
TRBV10-3,TRBD2,-,TRBJ2-5,CAISEPGSPGGETQYF,TGTGCCATCAGTGAGCCCGGATCGCCCGGGGGGGAGACCCAGTACTTC
TRBV6-6,-,once,TRBJ2-7,CASTGGAESYEQYF,TGTGCCAGCACCGGAGGGGCGGAATCCTACGAGCAGTACTTC
TRBV9,TRBD2,-,TRBJ2-3,CASSPREGVTDTQYF,TGTGCCAGCAGCCCAAGGGAGGGAGTCACAGATACGCAGTATTTT
TRBV5-5,TRBD1,once,TRBJ1-4,CASSPGQGREKLFF,TGTGCCAGCAGCCCGGGACAGGGCCGGGAAAAACTGTTTTTT
TRBV6-5,TRBD1,-,TRBJ1-4,CASSYRGQGNEKLFF,TGTGCCAGCAGTTACCGGGGACAGGGTAACGAAAAACTGTTTTTT
TRBV13,-,once,TRBJ1-5,CASSFRGGGQPQHF,TGTGCCAGCAGCTTTAGGGGGGGCGGACAGCCCCAGCATTTT
TRBV5-1,TRBD1,-,TRBJ1-2,CASSTLPGQGQGYTF,TGCGCCAGCAGCACGTTACCGGGACAGGGACAAGGCTACACCTTC
TRBV5-4,TRBD2,-,TRBJ2-1,CASSLGTGLARARGNEQFF,TGTGCCAGCAGCTTGGGGACCGGACTAGCGAGAGCCCGGGGCAATGAGCAGTTCTTC
TRBV7-6,-,-,TRBJ1-4,CARWAGMGEKLFF,TGTGCCAGATGGGCAGGGATGGGTGAAAAACTGTTTTTT
TRBV5-1,TRBD1,-,TRBJ2-7,CASSAIPKGTGTYEQYF,TGCGCCAGCAGCGCAATCCCCAAAGGGACAGGTACCTACGAGCAGTACTTC
TRBV7-2,TRBD2,-,TRBJ2-7,CASSLLLAGANEQYF,TGTGCCAGCAGCTTATTACTAGCGGGAGCCAACGAGCAGTACTTC
TRBV5-5,-,-,TRBJ1-2,CASSLGRRGYGYTF,TGTGCCAGCAGCTTAGGACGCAGGGGCTATGGCTACACCTTC
TRBV4-1,-,-,TRBJ2-1,CASSQDLLRVYNEQFF,TGCGCCAGCAGCCAAGATTTGCTCCGGGTTTACAATGAGCAGTTCTTC
TRBV11-2,TRBD2,-,TRBJ2-1,CASTRTRGNEQFF,TGTGCCAGCACCCGGACTAGGGGCAATGAGCAGTTCTTC
TRBV30,-,once,TRBJ1-2,CAWSTTASVGNRYTF,TGTGCCTGGTCTACGACAGCCTCCGTGGGCAATCGCTACACCTTC
TRBV5-1,-,-,TRBJ2-1,CASSPPDSNEQFF,TGCGCCAGCAGCCCACCCGACTCCAATGAGCAGTTCTTC
TRBV30,-,-,TRBJ2-2,CAGSGRYDTGELFF,TGTGCCGGAAGTGGGCGATATGACACCGGGGAGCTGTTTTTT
TRBV5-1,-,-,TRBJ1-2,CASSLGRGTKDYGYTF,TGCGCCAGCAGCTTGGGACGAGGGACGAAAGACTATGGCTACACCTTC
TRBV19,TRBD2,-,TRBJ2-1,CASSMGLAGEYEQFF,TGTGCCAGTAGTATGGGGCTAGCGGGAGAGTATGAGCAGTTCTTC
TRBV19,-,-,TRBJ1-4,CASSPGRSNEKLFF,TGTGCCAGTAGTCCCGGACGGAGTAATGAAAAACTGTTTTTT
TRBV7-2,-,-,TRBJ1-2,CASSLVPATGGYTF,TGTGCCAGCAGCTTAGTCCCGGCTACGGGTGGCTACACCTTC
TRBV28,-,once,TRBJ2-3,CASSLVGNTDTQYF,TGTGCCAGCAGTTTGGTCGGGAACACAGATACGCAGTATTTT